Sequencing of this T cell receptor beta chain was carried out in a study of cytomegalovirus exposure and HLA in healthy donors. At the level of the study: There were some 400 genotyped donors. Of these, about 80% fell in the genetic ancestry cluster associated with self-reported Caucasian donors.

CDR3 length: 16 amino acids. Trimming at V came to 2 bases and at J to 0 bases, leaving 4 bases not matched to a gene. Researchers ran the PCR with 60 Vbeta and 13 Jbeta primers. Assay: immunoSEQ multiplex PCR; the TCRdb copy retains only in-frame clones and omits some. This sample yields 200,000 to 250,000 clones, of which roughly 90% are seen a single time; roughly 1% belongs to the top ten. This chain joins TRBV23-1 and TRBJ2-7, with 10 bases aligning to TRBD2. TRBV23-1 counts as an open reading frame of uncertain function. The source material was PBMCs. This sequence was found in a woman under 30 in good health and CMV-seronegative. The CDR3 reads CASSQIRTSGSYEQYF. The CDR3 region has the DNA TGCGCCAGCAGTCAAATTCGGACTAGCGGCTCCTACGAGCAGTACTTC.